The next 10 T cell receptor beta chains were all read from a single sample in a study of memory CD4+ T cells and cytomegalovirus serostatus. Single viable CD3+CD4+CD8-CD45RO+ cells were sorted as the memory CD4+ T cells. The protocol was immunoSEQ multiplex PCR, while the TCRdb copy is restricted to in-frame clones and leaves out a portion. The profile covers over 35,000 clones, with around four fifths appearing a single time and around 0.99% taken by the ten largest. Material: memory CD4+ T cells from blood. These TCRs come from an adult in good health and CMV-seronegative.

This sequence joins TRBV9 and TRBJ2-1, with 12 bases identical to TRBD2. Per germline, CDR1 SGDLS and CDR2 YYNGEE. Losses at the gene ends were 0 bases for V and 9 bases for J; bases not matched to a gene: 10. The CDR3 has 17 residues. The CDR3 DNA reads as TGTGCCAGCAGCGTAGCTACGGCTAGCGGGGGGGCTGGTGAGCAGTTCTTC. Encoded protein: CASSVATASGGAGEQFF.

The V and J genes are TRBV7-8 and TRBJ2-7; D is perhaps TRBD2 (5 bases). Per germline, CDR1 SGHVS and CDR2 FQNEAQ. CDR3 length equals 12 residues. V lost 0 bases and J 5 bases, leaving 5 bases between the germline ends. The CDR3 sequence is CASSLARDEQYF. CDR3 coding DNA: TGTGCCAGCAGCTTAGCGCGGGACGAGCAGTACTTC. Full variable domain (remainder filled in from reference TRBV7-8 and TRBJ2-7): GAGVSQSPRYKVAKRGQDVALRCDPISGHVSLFWYQQALGQGPEFLTYFQNEAQLDKSGLPSDRFFAERPEGSVSTLKIQRTQQEDSAVYLCASSLARDEQYFGPGTRLTVT.

The V call is TRBV15, the J call TRBJ2-3; 8 bases line up with TRBD2. The CDR3 is made up of 13 amino acids. J gave up 5 bases and V 8 bases, and 6 bases lay outside the gene matches. Germline V lookup: CDR1 LNHNV, CDR2 YYDKDF (reference sequence). The CDR3, as DNA: TGTGCCACCCAATTCGGGGGGGGAGATACGCAGTATTTT. It translates to CATQFGGGDTQYF.

This rearrangement joins TRBV20-1 to TRBJ2-5, with no clear D. The germline V and J ends were trimmed by 8 bases and 5 bases, with 12 bases remaining between them. Germline CDR1 DFQATT, CDR2 SNEGSKA (reference sequence). This CDR3 comprises 11 residues. This CDR3 is CSPLIGETQYF. The CDR3 region has the DNA TGCAGTCCTCTCATTGGTGAGACCCAGTACTTC.

CDR3: CASSPQGGGVSYEQYF. As DNA, the CDR3 is TGTGCCAGCAGTCCACAGGGGGGCGGGGTTTCCTACGAGCAGTACTTC. The V and J genes are TRBV28 and TRBJ2-7; 8 bases align to TRBD1. The CDR3 has 16 residues. J gave up 1 base and V 5 bases, and 10 bases lay outside the gene matches. The germline V gene encodes CDR1 MDHEN and CDR2 SYDVKM.

The rearrangement uses TRBV15 and TRBJ1-6; tentatively, D is TRBD1 (5 bases). CDR1 LNHNV and CDR2 YYDKDF come from the germline V gene (reference sequence). The CDR3 totals 15 residues. Between the trimmed V and J ends, which lost 3 bases and 7 bases, there was a span of 13 bases. The CDR3 spells CATSREWGGNSPLHF. The CDR3 DNA follows: TGTGCCACCAGCAGGGAGTGGGGCGGGAATTCACCCCTCCACTTT.

This sequence joins TRBV5-1 and TRBJ2-1; the D gene could be TRBD1 or TRBD2 (5 bases each). The CDR3 consists of 12 residues. Germline CDR1 SGHRS, CDR2 YFSETQ. Trimming removed 4 bases at V and 6 bases at J, with 8 bases between. The CDR3 is CASSPGTNEQFF. The CDR3 region has the DNA TGCGCCAGCAGCCCAGGGACCAATGAGCAGTTCTTC.

This clone was seen only once. Germline is not matched at one junction end, which may reflect a read error. Other nucleotide sequences in the sample specify the same CDR3. The V and J genes are TRBV6-5 and TRBJ1-1; no clear D. The CDR3 is 13 residues long. Germline V gene data show CDR1 as MNHEY and CDR2 as SVGAGI. The CDR3 DNA is TGTGCCAGCAGTACGAAAGTGAACACTGAAGCCTTCTTT. Translation: CASSTKVNTEAFF.

The rearrangement links TRBV11-3 to TRBJ1-1, with D unclear. V lost 5 bases and J 5 bases, leaving 15 bases between the germline ends. This CDR3 is 14 amino acids long. Germline CDR1 reads SGHNT; CDR2 reads YENEEA. Here the CDR3 reads CASSQPAVGTEAFF. For the CDR3, the DNA is TGTGCCAGCAGCCAACCCGCAGTCGGGACTGAAGCTTTCTTT.

The chain combines TRBV7-9 with TRBJ2-2; D possibly corresponds to TRBD1 (6 bases). The CDR3 is made up of 17 amino acids. Trimming cost V 5 bases and J 3 bases, with 19 bases left between them. Germline V lookup: CDR1 SEHNR, CDR2 FQNEAQ (reference sequence). This CDR3 reads CASSDRLLGADTGELFF. CDR3 in DNA: TGTGCCAGCAGCGATCGTTTGCTGGGGGCCGACACCGGGGAGCTGTTTTTT.